One TCR beta chain is described in this entry. This record comes from a study of CD8 T cells in Susac syndrome. When the RNA was reverse transcribed, random hexamers were used with an input of roughly 0.5 to 1 ug. Amplification of TCR beta CDR3 across 54 Vbeta and 13 Jbeta was performed with immunoSEQ multiplex PCR. MiXCR, run by TCRdb on the immunoSEQ multiplex PCR reads, gives a single entry per CDR3 protein. The repertoire includes about 190,000 distinct CDR3 sequences, approximately 94% of them detected once, and 0.09% to 0.1% sits in the top ten. This CDR3 has 16 amino acids. CDR1 is GTSNPN, CDR2 SVGIG, per germline (reference sequence). With 0 bases clipped from V and 2 bases from J, the junction kept 8 bases outside the gene matches.

This chain joins TRBV30 and TRBJ2-7; the match to TRBD1 covers 9 bases. Sequencing was done on a sample of CD4+ T cells from PBMCs. This TCR was recovered from a human donor with Susac syndrome. CDR3 amino acids: CAWSVGPGTGPYEQYF. CDR3 in DNA: TGTGCCTGGAGTGTCGGCCCCGGGACAGGGCCCTACGAGCAGTACTTC.